Below are 10 T cell receptor beta chains sequenced from a single sample in a study of post-analysis software for immune sequencing data. TCR beta cDNA libraries included unique molecular identifiers. MiXCR was run by TCRdb on the PCR reads, yielding one entry per CDR3 protein. The sample contains about 160,000 distinct CDR3 sequences, about 34% of which appear only once. The sequenced sample was blood, obtained after autologous hematopoietic stem cell transplantation. All receptors come from a girl aged 5-17 years with multiple sclerosis.

The V and J genes are TRBV4-2 and TRBJ1-4; maybe TRBD1 (6 bases). CDR3 length equals 18 residues. V was cut by 0 bases and J by 0 bases, with 14 bases left in between. CDR1 and CDR2 from the germline V gene are LGHNA and YNFKEQ. The CDR3 loop reads CASSQDQGGGATNEKLFF. CDR3 nucleotides: TGTGCCAGCAGCCAAGACCAGGGAGGGGGTGCAACTAATGAAAAACTGTTTTTT.

This clonotype was seen only a few times. The chain uses TRBV28 and TRBJ2-5, with D perhaps matching TRBD1 (6 bases). CDR1 and CDR2 from the germline V gene are MDHEN and SYDVKM. The CDR3 spans 14 residues. V lost 2 bases to trimming and J lost 3 bases, with 10 bases between them. The CDR3 DNA reads TGTGCCAGCAGTTTAATACCAGGGGAAGAGACCCAGTACTTC. Its translation: CASSLIPGEETQYF.

The chain is built from TRBV20-1 and TRBJ1-1; TRBD1 matches 8 bases. The junction had 16 bases not matched to a gene; V was cut back by 5 bases and J by 5 bases. Germline V gives CDR1 DFQATT, CDR2 SNEGSKA (reference sequence). The CDR3 totals 16 residues. The DNA of the CDR3 is TGCAGTGCTTCACAGGGGGTGATACTCCGGGCTACTGAAGCTTTCTTT. Translated, it gives CSASQGVILRATEAFF.

V gene TRBV9 combines with J gene TRBJ1-3; 10 positions agree with TRBD1. V lost 0 bases and J lost 3; bases outside the gene matches: 6. This CDR3 is built from 17 residues. Germline CDR1 SGDLS, CDR2 YYNGEE. The CDR3 bases are TGTGCCAGCAGCGTAGAGCTGACAGGGGGCCTTGGAAACACCATATATTTT. Translated: CASSVELTGGLGNTIYF. Filled out from reference TRBV9 and TRBJ1-3, the complete variable domain reads DSGVTQTPKHLITATGQRVTLRCSPRSGDLSVYWYQQSLDQGLQFLIQYYNGEERAKGNILERFSAQQFPDLHSELNLSSLELGDSALYFCASSVELTGGLGNTIYFGEGSWLTVV.

This clonotype has at least ten counts. The chain is built from TRBV20-1 and TRBJ2-5; D is perhaps TRBD2 (7 bases). Deletions cut 6 bases from V and 7 bases from J, with 15 bases between. The germline CDR1 and CDR2 sequences are DFQATT and SNEGSKA (reference sequence). The CDR3 has 12 residues. The CDR3, as DNA: TGCAGTGCCCAGTGGGGGGGCGCGACCCAGTACTTC. This encodes CSAQWGGATQYF.

The V gene is TRBV20-1, the J gene TRBJ2-1; D gene unclear. Germline V lookup: CDR1 DFQATT, CDR2 SNEGSKA (reference sequence). The CDR3 consists of 15 residues. The germline V and J ends were trimmed by 5 bases and 0 bases, with 14 bases remaining between them. CDR3 DNA: TGCAGTGCTCCCAGAGGCCGAAGCTCCTACAATGAGCAGTTCTTC. It encodes CSAPRGRSSYNEQFF.

The chain carries TRBV27 and TRBJ1-2; the match to TRBD1 covers 9 bases. V lost 7 bases to trimming and J lost 8 bases; unmatched junction nucleotides: 20. The CDR3 covers 17 residues. Germline V lookup: CDR1 MNHEY, CDR2 SMNVEV (reference sequence). Written as DNA, the CDR3 is TGTGCCAGCACCGATCCCGGGACAGGGCTTTCCCCGGAAGGCTACACCTTC. This gives the protein CASTDPGTGLSPEGYTF.

This rearrangement joins TRBV3-1 to TRBJ2-3; 12 bases align to TRBD2. The ends lost 6 bases at V and 2 bases at J; junction bases unmatched: 6. CDR3 size: 16 residues. CDR1 LGHDT and CDR2 YNNKEL come from the germline V gene (reference sequence). In DNA form, the CDR3 reads TGTGCCAGCAGTCCGCTAGCGGGAGGGCACACAGATACGCAGTATTTT. Its translation is CASSPLAGGHTDTQYF.

The chain combines TRBV20-1 with TRBJ1-5, with D tentatively TRBD1 (5 bases). There are 14 residues in the CDR3. Trimming left V 5 bases short and J 6 bases short, with 17 bases between. Per the germline V gene, CDR1 is DFQATT and CDR2 is SNEGSKA (reference sequence). The CDR3 loop reads CSALGALGSQPQHF. The CDR3 coding sequence is TGCAGTGCTCTAGGGGCGTTGGGGAGTCAGCCCCAGCATTTT.

The CDR3 DNA follows: TGTGCCAGCAGCCCAACCCCCCACGGACCGGCGAGTGAAAAACTGTTTTTT. Protein: CASSPTPHGPASEKLFF. The chain carries TRBV7-9 and TRBJ1-4; D is undetermined. The CDR3 totals 17 residues. Germline CDR1 and CDR2: SEHNR and FQNEAQ (reference sequence). The germline V and J ends were trimmed by 5 bases and 7 bases, with 23 bases remaining between them.